The entry below gives a single T cell receptor (beta chain) sequence along with its context. The data are from a study of blood T cell repertoires in COVID-19. In the study overall: Collection of acute and convalescent COVID-19 samples took place in the United States, Italy and Spain. The cDNA or gDNA used as material had been derived from T cells, B-cell-depleted T cells, or PBMCs.

The CDR3 extends over 14 amino acids. Authors' processing steps: Reference gene primer amplification gave nucleated cell count estimates. The method was immunoSEQ multiplex PCR; TCRdb's version includes in-frame clones alone and lacks a portion of them. D and trimming come from the DNA, and the V and J calls and clone size come from that table. The data contain 140,000 to 150,000 clones, 88% of them singletons. Specimen: peripheral blood. The chain links TRBV21-1 to TRBJ1-5; TRBD1 is taken as the D call from the table, unchecked against the DNA. TRBV21-1 is noted as a pseudogene. This TCR came from a man aged 65 to 79 with acute or convalescent COVID-19. Written as DNA, the CDR3 is TGTGCCAGCATAGCAGGGGGTGATGGTCAGCCCCAGCATTTT. It is translated as CASIAGGDGQPQHF.